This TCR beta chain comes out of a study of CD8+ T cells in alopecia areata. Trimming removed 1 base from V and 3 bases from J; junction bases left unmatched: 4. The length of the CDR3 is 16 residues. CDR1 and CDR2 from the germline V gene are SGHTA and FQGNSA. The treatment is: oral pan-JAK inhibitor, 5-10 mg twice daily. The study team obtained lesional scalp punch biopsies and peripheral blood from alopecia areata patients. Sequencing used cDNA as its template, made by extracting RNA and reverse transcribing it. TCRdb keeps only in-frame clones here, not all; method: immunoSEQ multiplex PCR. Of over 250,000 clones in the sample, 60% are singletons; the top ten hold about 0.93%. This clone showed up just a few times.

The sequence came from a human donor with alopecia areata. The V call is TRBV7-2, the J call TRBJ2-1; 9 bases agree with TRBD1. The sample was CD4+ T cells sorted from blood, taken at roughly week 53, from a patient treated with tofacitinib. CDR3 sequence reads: CASSLEGQGIYNEQFF. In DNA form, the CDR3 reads TGTGCCAGCAGCTTAGAAGGACAGGGGATCTACAATGAGCAGTTCTTC. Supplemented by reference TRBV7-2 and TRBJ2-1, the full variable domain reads GAGVSQSPSNKVTEKGKDVELRCDPISGHTALYWYRQSLGQGLEFLIYFQGNSAPDKSGLPSDRFSAERTGGSVSTLTIQRTQQEDSAVYLCASSLEGQGIYNEQFFGPGTRLTVL.